This T cell receptor beta chain was retrieved from a study of control samples from healthy donors and cancer patients. Measured with immunoSEQ multiplex PCR; TCRdb has only the in-frame clones, and not every one. The sample consists of 65,000 to 100,000 clones, around 87% of them appearing once. The CDR3 is made up of 15 amino acids. The germline V and J ends were trimmed by 1 base and 0 bases, with 9 bases remaining between them. Germline loops: CDR1 SGHAT, CDR2 FQNNGV. What was sequenced was blood. The clonotype was recovered from a man between 50 and 59 years old in good health. The chain joins TRBV11-2 to TRBJ1-1; D not certain. CDR3 sequence: CASSLGWVMNTEAFF. The DNA of the CDR3 is TGTGCCAGCAGCTTAGGATGGGTCATGAACACTGAAGCTTTCTTT.